The following is a TCR beta chain sequence with its context. This sample stems from a study of blood T cell repertoires in COVID-19. Study-wide background: The study drew acute and convalescent COVID-19 samples from the United States, Italy and Spain.

The protocol was immunoSEQ multiplex PCR, while the TCRdb copy is restricted to in-frame clones and leaves out a portion. The sample records about 140,000 clones, around 79% being singletons. V lost 2 bases, J lost 5 bases, and 6 bases stayed unmatched. The CDR3 runs to 15 residues. From germline, CDR1 is MNHEY and CDR2 SMNVEV (reference sequence). Residents of 20 to 25 US areas, aged about 18 to 95 years, made up the participants. The TCR originated in a woman aged 45-65 years who had recovered from COVID-19. Input material: PBMCs or T cells enriched from blood (not recorded which). The rearrangement uses TRBV27 and TRBJ2-7; TRBD2 agrees at 10 bases. The CDR3: CASSLRAGGPDEQYF. The CDR3 DNA is TGTGCCAGCAGTTTACGAGCGGGAGGGCCCGACGAGCAGTACTTC.